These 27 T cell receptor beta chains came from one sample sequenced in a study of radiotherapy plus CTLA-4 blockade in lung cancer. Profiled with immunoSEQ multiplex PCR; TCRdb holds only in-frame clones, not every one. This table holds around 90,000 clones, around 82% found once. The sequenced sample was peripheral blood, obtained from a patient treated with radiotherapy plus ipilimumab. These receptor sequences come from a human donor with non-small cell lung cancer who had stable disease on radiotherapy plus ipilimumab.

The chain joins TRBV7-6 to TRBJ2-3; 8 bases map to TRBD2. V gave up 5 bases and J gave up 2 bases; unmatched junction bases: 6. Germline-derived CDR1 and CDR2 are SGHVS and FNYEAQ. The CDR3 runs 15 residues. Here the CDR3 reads CASSLAGGVTDTQYF. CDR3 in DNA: TGTGCCAGCAGCCTCGCGGGGGGTGTCACAGATACGCAGTATTTT.

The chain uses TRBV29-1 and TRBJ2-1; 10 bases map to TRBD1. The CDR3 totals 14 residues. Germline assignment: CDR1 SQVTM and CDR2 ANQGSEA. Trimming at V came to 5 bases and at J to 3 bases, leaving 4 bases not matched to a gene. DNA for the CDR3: TGCAGCGTTAGACAGGGGGCGATCTACAATGAGCAGTTCTTC. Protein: CSVRQGAIYNEQFF.

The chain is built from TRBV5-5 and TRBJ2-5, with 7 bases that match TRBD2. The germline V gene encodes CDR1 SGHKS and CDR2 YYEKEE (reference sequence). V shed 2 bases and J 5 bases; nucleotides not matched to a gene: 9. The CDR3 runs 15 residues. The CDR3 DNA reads TGTGCCAGCAGCTTTCCCCCCAGGGAGGGGGAGACCCAGTACTTC. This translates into CASSFPPREGETQYF.

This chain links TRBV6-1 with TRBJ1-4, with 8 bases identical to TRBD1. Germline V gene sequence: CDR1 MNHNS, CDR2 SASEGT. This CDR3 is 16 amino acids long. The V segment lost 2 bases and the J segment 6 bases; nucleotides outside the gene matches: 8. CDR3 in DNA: TGTGCCAGCAGTGAACAGGGGGCGCAGAGAGATGAAAAACTGTTTTTT. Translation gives CASSEQGAQRDEKLFF.

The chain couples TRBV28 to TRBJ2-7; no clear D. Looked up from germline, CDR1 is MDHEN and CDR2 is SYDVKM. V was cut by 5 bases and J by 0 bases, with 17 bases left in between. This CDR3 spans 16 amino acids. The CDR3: CASSPVTVSYSYEQYF. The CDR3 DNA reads TGTGCCAGCAGTCCGGTAACAGTAAGTTACTCCTACGAGCAGTACTTC.

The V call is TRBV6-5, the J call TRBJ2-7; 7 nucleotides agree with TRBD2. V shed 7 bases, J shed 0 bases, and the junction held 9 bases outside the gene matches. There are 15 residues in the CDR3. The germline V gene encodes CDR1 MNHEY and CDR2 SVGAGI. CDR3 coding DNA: TGTGCCAGCAACCCGCGGCGGGGGAGCTCCTACGAGCAGTACTTC. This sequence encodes CASNPRRGSSYEQYF.

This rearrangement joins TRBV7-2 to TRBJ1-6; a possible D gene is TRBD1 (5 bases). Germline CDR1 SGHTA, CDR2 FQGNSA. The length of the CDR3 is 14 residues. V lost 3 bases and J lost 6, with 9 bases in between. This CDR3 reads CASSLTVSNSPLHF. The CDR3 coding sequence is TGTGCCAGCAGCTTGACAGTCTCTAATTCACCCCTCCACTTT. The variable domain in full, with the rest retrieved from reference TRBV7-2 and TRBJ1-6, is GAGVSQSPSNKVTEKGKDVELRCDPISGHTALYWYRQSLGQGLEFLIYFQGNSAPDKSGLPSDRFSAERTGGSVSTLTIQRTQQEDSAVYLCASSLTVSNSPLHFGNGTRLTVT.

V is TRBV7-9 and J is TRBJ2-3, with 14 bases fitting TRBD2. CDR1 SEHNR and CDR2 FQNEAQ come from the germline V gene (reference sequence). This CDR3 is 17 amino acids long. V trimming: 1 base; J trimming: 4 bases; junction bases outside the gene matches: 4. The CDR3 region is CASSLGGTSGRADTQYF. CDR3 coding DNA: TGTGCCAGCAGCTTAGGAGGGACTAGCGGGAGAGCAGATACGCAGTATTTT.

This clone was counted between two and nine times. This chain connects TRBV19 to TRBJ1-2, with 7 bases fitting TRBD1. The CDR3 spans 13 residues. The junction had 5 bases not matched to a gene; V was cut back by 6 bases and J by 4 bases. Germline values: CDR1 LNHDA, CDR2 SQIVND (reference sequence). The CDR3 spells CASSTTGAYGYTF. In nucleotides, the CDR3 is TGTGCCAGTAGCACTACAGGGGCCTATGGCTACACCTTC. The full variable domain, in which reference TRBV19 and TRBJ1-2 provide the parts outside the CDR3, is DGGITQSPKYLFRKEGQNVTLSCEQNLNHDAMYWYRQDPGQGLRLIYYSQIVNDFQKGDIAEGYSVSREKKESFPLTVTSAQKNPTAFYLCASSTTGAYGYTFGSGTRLTVV.

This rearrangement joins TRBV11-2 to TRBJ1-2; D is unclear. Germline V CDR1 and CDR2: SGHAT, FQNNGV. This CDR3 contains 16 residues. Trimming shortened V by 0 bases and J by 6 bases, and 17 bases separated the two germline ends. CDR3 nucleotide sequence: TGTGCCAGCAGCTTAGATATCATCTCGCAATACGATGGCTACACCTTC. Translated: CASSLDIISQYDGYTF.

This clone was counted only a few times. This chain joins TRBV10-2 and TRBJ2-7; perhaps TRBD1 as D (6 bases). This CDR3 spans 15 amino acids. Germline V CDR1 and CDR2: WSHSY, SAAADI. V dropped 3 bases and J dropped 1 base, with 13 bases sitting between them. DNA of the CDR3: TGCGCCAGCAGTGATCCGGGACACTATTCCTACGAGCAGTACTTC. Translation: CASSDPGHYSYEQYF.

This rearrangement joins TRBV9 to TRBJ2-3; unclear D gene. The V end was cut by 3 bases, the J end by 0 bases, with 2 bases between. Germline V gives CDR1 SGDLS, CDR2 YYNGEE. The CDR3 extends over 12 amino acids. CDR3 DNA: TGTGCCAGCAGCGGGAGCACAGATACGCAGTATTTT. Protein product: CASSGSTDTQYF.

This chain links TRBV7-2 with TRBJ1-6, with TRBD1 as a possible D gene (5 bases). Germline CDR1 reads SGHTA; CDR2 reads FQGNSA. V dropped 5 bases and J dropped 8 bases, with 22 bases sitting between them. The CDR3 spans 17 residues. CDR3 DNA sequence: TGTGCCAGCAGCCCAGGGTTCGGGACGCTATCTGATTCACCCCTCCACTTT. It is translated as CASSPGFGTLSDSPLHF. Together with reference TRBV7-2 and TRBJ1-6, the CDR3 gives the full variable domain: GAGVSQSPSNKVTEKGKDVELRCDPISGHTALYWYRQSLGQGLEFLIYFQGNSAPDKSGLPSDRFSAERTGGSVSTLTIQRTQQEDSAVYLCASSPGFGTLSDSPLHFGNGTRLTVT.

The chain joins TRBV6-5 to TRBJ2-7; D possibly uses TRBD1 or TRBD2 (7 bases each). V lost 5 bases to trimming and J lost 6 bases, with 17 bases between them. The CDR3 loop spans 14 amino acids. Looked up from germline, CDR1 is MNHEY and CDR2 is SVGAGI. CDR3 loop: CASSPTSGGAEQYF. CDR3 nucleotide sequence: TGTGCCAGCAGTCCGACTTCAGGGGGGGCCGAGCAGTACTTC.

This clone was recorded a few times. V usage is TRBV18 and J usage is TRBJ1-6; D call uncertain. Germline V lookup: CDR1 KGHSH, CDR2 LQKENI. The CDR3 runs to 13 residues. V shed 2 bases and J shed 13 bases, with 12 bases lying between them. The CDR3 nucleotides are TGTGCCAGCTCACCATCAGACCGGTCCCCCCTCCACTTT. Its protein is CASSPSDRSPLHF.

The DNA for the CDR3 is TGTGCCAGCAGCTTCGGGGACAGCTATAATTCACCCCTCCACTTT. Translating it yields CASSFGDSYNSPLHF. V usage is TRBV7-9 and J usage is TRBJ1-6; 7 bases are a match to TRBD1. This CDR3 is built from 15 residues. V dropped 3 bases and J dropped 3; count of bases not matched to a gene: 2. Per the germline V gene, CDR1 is SEHNR and CDR2 is FQNEAQ (reference sequence).

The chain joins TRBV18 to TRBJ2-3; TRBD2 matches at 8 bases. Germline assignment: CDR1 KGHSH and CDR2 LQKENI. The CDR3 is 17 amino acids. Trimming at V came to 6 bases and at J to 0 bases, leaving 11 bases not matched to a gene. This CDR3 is CASSPRGGAPSTDTQYF. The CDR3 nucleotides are TGTGCCAGCTCCCCTCGGGGGGGAGCGCCAAGCACAGATACGCAGTATTTT.

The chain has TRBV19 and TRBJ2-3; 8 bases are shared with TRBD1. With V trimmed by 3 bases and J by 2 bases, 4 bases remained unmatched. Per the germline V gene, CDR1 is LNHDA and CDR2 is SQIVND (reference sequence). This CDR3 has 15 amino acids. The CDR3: CASSIGRGLTDTQYF. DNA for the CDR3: TGTGCCAGTAGTATTGGCAGGGGGCTCACAGATACGCAGTATTTT.

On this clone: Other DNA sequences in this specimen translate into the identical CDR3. Here the CDR3 DNA reads TGTGCCTGGAGTGTAAACTCACCCCTCCACTTT. Its translation is CAWSVNSPLHF. V and J are TRBV30 and TRBJ1-6, with unresolved D. The ends were cut back, 0 bases at V and 10 bases at J, with 4 bases in the middle. The CDR3 runs to 11 residues. The germline V gene has CDR1 GTSNPN and CDR2 SVGIG (reference sequence).

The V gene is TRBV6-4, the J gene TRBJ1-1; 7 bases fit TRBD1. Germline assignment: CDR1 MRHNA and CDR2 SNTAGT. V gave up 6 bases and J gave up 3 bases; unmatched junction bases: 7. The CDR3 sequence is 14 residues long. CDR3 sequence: CASRVDRDHTEAFF. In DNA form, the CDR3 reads TGTGCCAGCAGAGTCGACAGGGACCACACTGAAGCTTTCTTT.

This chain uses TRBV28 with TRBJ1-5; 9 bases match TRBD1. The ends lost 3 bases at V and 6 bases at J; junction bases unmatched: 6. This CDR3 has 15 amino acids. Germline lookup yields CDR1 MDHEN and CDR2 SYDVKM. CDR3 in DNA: TGTGCCAGCAGTTTTCAACAGGGGGCGGGTCAGCCCCAGCATTTT. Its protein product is CASSFQQGAGQPQHF.

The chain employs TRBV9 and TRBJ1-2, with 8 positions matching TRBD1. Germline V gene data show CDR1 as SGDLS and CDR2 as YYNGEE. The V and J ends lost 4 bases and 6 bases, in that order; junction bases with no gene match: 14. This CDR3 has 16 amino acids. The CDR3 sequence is CASSPSMSGGANGYTF. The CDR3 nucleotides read TGTGCCAGCAGCCCCTCAATGTCAGGGGGCGCGAATGGCTACACCTTC. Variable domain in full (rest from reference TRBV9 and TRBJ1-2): DSGVTQTPKHLITATGQRVTLRCSPRSGDLSVYWYQQSLDQGLQFLIQYYNGEERAKGNILERFSAQQFPDLHSELNLSSLELGDSALYFCASSPSMSGGANGYTFGSGTRLTVV.

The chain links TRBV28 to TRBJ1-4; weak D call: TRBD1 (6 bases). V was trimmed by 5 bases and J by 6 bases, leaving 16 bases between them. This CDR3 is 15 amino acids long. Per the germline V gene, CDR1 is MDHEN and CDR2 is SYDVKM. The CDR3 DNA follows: TGTGCCAGCAGTGAACCGGGGGACACCCATGAAAAACTGTTTTTT. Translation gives CASSEPGDTHEKLFF.

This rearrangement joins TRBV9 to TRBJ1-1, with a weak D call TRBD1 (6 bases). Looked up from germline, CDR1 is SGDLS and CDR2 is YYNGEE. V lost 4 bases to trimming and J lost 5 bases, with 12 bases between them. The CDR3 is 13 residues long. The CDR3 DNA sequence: TGTGCCAGCAGCAGTATACAGGGTACTGAAGCTTTCTTT. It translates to CASSSIQGTEAFF.

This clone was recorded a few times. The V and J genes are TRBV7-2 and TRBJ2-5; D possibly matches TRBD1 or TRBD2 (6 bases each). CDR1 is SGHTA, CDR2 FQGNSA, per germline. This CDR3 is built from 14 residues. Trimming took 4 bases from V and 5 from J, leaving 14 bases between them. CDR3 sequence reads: CASSSSRRGETQYF. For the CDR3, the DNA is TGTGCCAGCAGCTCCTCGAGGAGGGGGGAGACCCAGTACTTC.

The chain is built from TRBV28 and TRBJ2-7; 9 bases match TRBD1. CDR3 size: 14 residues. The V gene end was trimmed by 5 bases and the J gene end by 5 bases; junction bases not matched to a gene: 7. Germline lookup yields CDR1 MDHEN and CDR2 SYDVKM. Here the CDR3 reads CASSPPRDRDEQYF. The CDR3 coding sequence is TGTGCCAGCAGTCCACCCCGGGACAGGGACGAGCAGTACTTC.

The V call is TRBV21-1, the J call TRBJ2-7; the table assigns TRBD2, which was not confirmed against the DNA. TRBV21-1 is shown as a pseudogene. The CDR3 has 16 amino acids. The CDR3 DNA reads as TGTGCCAGCAGCACGTCCGGCGGGACGGGGGAGAACGAGCAGTACTTC. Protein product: CASSTSGGTGENEQYF.